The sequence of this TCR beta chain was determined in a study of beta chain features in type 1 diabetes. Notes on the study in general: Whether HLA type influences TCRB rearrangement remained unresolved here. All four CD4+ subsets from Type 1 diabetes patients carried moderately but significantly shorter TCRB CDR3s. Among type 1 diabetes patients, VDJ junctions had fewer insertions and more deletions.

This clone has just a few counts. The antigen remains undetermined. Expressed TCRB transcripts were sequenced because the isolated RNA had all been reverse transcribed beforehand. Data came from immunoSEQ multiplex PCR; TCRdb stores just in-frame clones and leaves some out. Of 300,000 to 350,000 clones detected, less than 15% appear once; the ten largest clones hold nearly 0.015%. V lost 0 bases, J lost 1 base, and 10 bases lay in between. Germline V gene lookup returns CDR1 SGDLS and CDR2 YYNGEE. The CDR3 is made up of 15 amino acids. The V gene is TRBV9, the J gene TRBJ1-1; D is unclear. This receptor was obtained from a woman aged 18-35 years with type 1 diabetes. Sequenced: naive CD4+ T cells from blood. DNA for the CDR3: TGTGCCAGCAGCGTAGATGAGGGAAAGAACACTGAAGCTTTCTTT. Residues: CASSVDEGKNTEAFF. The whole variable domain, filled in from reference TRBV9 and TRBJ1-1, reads DSGVTQTPKHLITATGQRVTLRCSPRSGDLSVYWYQQSLDQGLQFLIQYYNGEERAKGNILERFSAQQFPDLHSELNLSSLELGDSALYFCASSVDEGKNTEAFFGQGTRLTVV.